One sample yielded the 17 T cell receptor beta chains listed below, sequenced in a study of T cell responses to AZD1222 COVID-19 vaccine. Some clones are missing from TCRdb's copy, which holds only in-frame ones; the method was immunoSEQ multiplex PCR. The sample includes approximately 130,000 clones, roughly nine tenths of them seen just once. Sequences were derived from peripheral blood, sampled 28 days after the second AZD1222 dose. The receptors originated from an adult who received the AZD1222 COVID-19 vaccine.

The chain employs TRBV6-5 and TRBJ2-5, with 11 bases aligning to TRBD1. This CDR3 region has 15 residues. The germline gives CDR1 MNHEY, CDR2 SVGAGI. V dropped 5 bases and J dropped 5; count of bases not matched to a gene: 7. The CDR3 is CASSRTGGSYETQYF. The CDR3 region has the DNA TGTGCCAGCAGTCGGACAGGGGGCTCATACGAGACCCAGTACTTC.

The CDR3 here is CASSLARMVDTQYF. Here the CDR3 DNA reads TGCGCCAGTTCACTAGCTCGCATGGTCGATACGCAGTATTTT. The J gene is TRBJ2-3, the V gene TRBV5-1, with TRBD2 as a possible D gene (6 bases). The V end was cut by 8 bases, the J end by 6 bases, with 19 bases between. Germline V gene lookup returns CDR1 SGHRS and CDR2 YFSETQ. The CDR3 consists of 14 residues.

The J gene is TRBJ1-2, the V gene TRBV5-5; D gene ambiguous. V was clipped by 4 bases and J by 5 bases, with 12 bases between them. Per the germline V gene, CDR1 is SGHKS and CDR2 is YYEKEE (reference sequence). This CDR3 contains 13 residues. The CDR3 is CASSTEADYGYTF. In DNA, the CDR3 is TGTGCCAGCAGCACGGAGGCGGATTATGGCTACACCTTC. Full variable domain (missing parts from reference TRBV5-5 and TRBJ1-2): DAGVTQSPTHLIKTRGQQVTLRCSPISGHKSVSWYQQVLGQGPQFIFQYYEKEERGRGNFPDRFSARQFPNYSSELNVNALLLGDSALYLCASSTEADYGYTFGSGTRLTVV.

This chain connects TRBV6-4 to TRBJ1-2; 8 nucleotides line up with TRBD1. There are 15 residues in the CDR3. Looked up from germline, CDR1 is MRHNA and CDR2 is SNTAGT. The J segment lost 4 bases and the V segment lost 5 bases, leaving 9 bases of the junction unmatched. The CDR3 loop reads CASSTGTGPTYGYTF. In DNA form, the CDR3 reads TGTGCCAGCAGTACCGGGACAGGCCCAACCTATGGCTACACCTTC.

This chain links TRBV9 with TRBJ1-2, with 8 nucleotides matching TRBD1. The V and J ends lost 0 bases and 7 bases, in that order; junction bases with no gene match: 5. The CDR3 is 14 residues long. Germline V gene data show CDR1 as SGDLS and CDR2 as YYNGEE. This CDR3 reads CASSVVGQGAGYTF. The CDR3 DNA sequence: TGTGCCAGCAGCGTAGTCGGCCAGGGGGCTGGCTACACCTTC.

The rearrangement joins TRBV19 to TRBJ2-5; perhaps D is TRBD1 or TRBD2 (7 bases each). V lost 6 bases and J lost 3, with 20 bases in between. The germline CDR1 and CDR2 sequences are LNHDA and SQIVND (reference sequence). The CDR3 consists of 16 residues. The CDR3 spells CASSATQGGAEETQYF. The CDR3, as DNA: TGTGCCAGTAGCGCAACTCAGGGGGGGGCAGAAGAGACCCAGTACTTC.

This chain links TRBV18 with TRBJ1-4, with 7 bases identical to TRBD1. The CDR3 is 15 amino acids. The V and J ends lost 5 bases and 4 bases, in that order; junction bases with no gene match: 7. Germline V CDR1 and CDR2: KGHSH, LQKENI. CDR3 bases: TGTGCCAGCTCAAAGGCGGCAGGGGGTAATGAAAAACTGTTTTTT. It encodes CASSKAAGGNEKLFF.

The rearrangement uses TRBV12-3 or TRBV12-4 and TRBJ2-1; TRBD1 or TRBD2 may be the D gene (6 bases each). Trimming took off 3 bases at V and 9 bases at J, with 9 bases between the two ends. This CDR3 is built from 12 residues. The DNA for the CDR3 is TGTGCCAGCAGTTTTAAGGGGGGTGAGCAGTTCTTC. The encoded protein is CASSFKGGEQFF.

This chain joins TRBV10-2 and TRBJ2-1; TRBD2 agrees at 11 bases. The CDR3 is made up of 18 amino acids. V lost 4 bases, J lost 0 bases, and 8 bases stayed unmatched. Germline CDR1 and CDR2: WSHSY and SAAADI. The DNA of the CDR3 is TGCGCCAGCAGTGCCACTAGCGGGAGAGGGAGCTCCTACAATGAGCAGTTCTTC. Translating gives CASSATSGRGSSYNEQFF.

The chain is built from TRBV29-1 and TRBJ2-7, with D perhaps TRBD1 (6 bases). Germline lookup yields CDR1 SQVTM and CDR2 ANQGSEA. The CDR3 contains 16 residues. Between the trimmed V and J ends, which lost 4 bases and 2 bases, there was a span of 21 bases. The CDR3 loop is CSVVGIRTGTPYEQYF. Here the CDR3 DNA reads TGCAGCGTTGTGGGGATCCGAACAGGGACCCCCTACGAGCAGTACTTC.

The rearrangement uses TRBV6-1 and TRBJ1-2; D might be TRBD1 (5 bases). V gave up 1 base and J gave up 6 bases, with 15 bases separating them. Germline-derived CDR1 and CDR2 are MNHNS and SASEGT. This CDR3 has 15 residues. CDR3 DNA: TGTGCCAGCAGTGAAGGGGCGGTCAGGGACCATGGCTACACCTTC. It codes for CASSEGAVRDHGYTF.

Concerning this clone itself: The junction does not match germline at one end; this may be a read error. V usage is TRBV7-7 and J usage is TRBJ2-2; D possibly corresponds to TRBD2 (5 bases). Germline CDR1 SSHAT, CDR2 FNYEAQ (reference sequence). There are 14 residues in the CDR3. The CDR3 bases are TGTGCTAGCAGCTTAGCGAATGAAGGGGGGGAGCTGTTTTTT. Translated: CASSLANEGGELFF.

The genes are TRBV12-3 or TRBV12-4 and TRBJ2-1; weak D call: TRBD1 (6 bases). This CDR3 spans 11 amino acids. V lost 6 bases and J lost 8, with 8 bases in between. CDR3: CASRNRDEQFF. CDR3 DNA: TGTGCCAGCAGGAACAGGGATGAGCAGTTCTTC.

The V and J genes are TRBV27 and TRBJ1-2; no clear D gene. The CDR3 is 14 residues long. V lost 3 bases to trimming and J lost 1 base, with 9 bases between them. CDR1 and CDR2 (germline): MNHEY, SMNVEV (reference sequence). In nucleotides, the CDR3 is TGTGCCAGCAGTTTCCTCGGCGGTAACTATGGCTACACCTTC. It codes for CASSFLGGNYGYTF.

This clone occurred a few times. The rearrangement links TRBV14 to TRBJ1-4; TRBD1 is a possible D gene (6 bases). The CDR3 is 12 residues long. CDR1 and CDR2 from the germline V gene are SGHDN and FVKESK. The V end lost 6 bases, the J end lost 8 bases, and 10 bases lay between the germline ends. The chain's CDR3 is CASSLQGEKLFF. In DNA form, the CDR3 reads TGTGCCAGCAGTCTACAGGGAGAAAAACTGTTTTTT.

This chain connects TRBV3-1 (or the pseudogene TRBV3-2) to TRBJ1-5; D perhaps matches TRBD1 (5 bases). This CDR3 comprises 15 residues. Germline assignment: CDR1 LGHDT and CDR2 YNNKEL (reference sequence). V dropped 3 bases and J dropped 1 base, with 10 bases sitting between them. The DNA of the CDR3 is TGTGCCAGCAGCCAGGGGACCTTCAGCAATCAGCCCCAGCATTTT. Translation: CASSQGTFSNQPQHF.

The J gene is TRBJ2-3, the V gene TRBV7-6; D unresolved. CDR1 and CDR2 from the germline V gene are SGHVS and FNYEAQ. The germline V and J ends were trimmed by 0 bases and 4 bases, with 11 bases remaining between them. The CDR3 is made up of 15 amino acids. This chain's CDR3 is CASSLARARADTQYF. CDR3 DNA sequence: TGTGCCAGCAGCTTAGCGCGAGCTAGGGCAGATACGCAGTATTTT.